The clone carrying this TCR beta chain was counted between two and nine times. Its cognate antigen is unknown. This record belongs to a study of blood T cells in healthy people across ages. Study-wide findings and caveats: The unsorted PBMCs prevented any conclusive comparison of naive versus antigen-experienced cells.

Combining a sample-barcoded 5' primer with a J-beta primer mix, a second PCR ran for about 7 to 12 cycles. TCRdb reprocessed the 5' RACE reads via MiXCR and lists one record per CDR3 protein. The sample carries under 750,000 distinct CDR3 sequences, more than 45% recorded once. The CDR3 contains 14 residues. Sequencing was performed on blood. The source of this sequence is a man older than 75 in good health. The chain joins TRBV21-1 to TRBJ1-2. TRBV21-1 is designated a pseudogene. The CDR3 is CASGGGMQDYGYTF. CDR3 in DNA: TGTGCCAGCGGCGGAGGCATGCAGGACTATGGCTACACCTTC.